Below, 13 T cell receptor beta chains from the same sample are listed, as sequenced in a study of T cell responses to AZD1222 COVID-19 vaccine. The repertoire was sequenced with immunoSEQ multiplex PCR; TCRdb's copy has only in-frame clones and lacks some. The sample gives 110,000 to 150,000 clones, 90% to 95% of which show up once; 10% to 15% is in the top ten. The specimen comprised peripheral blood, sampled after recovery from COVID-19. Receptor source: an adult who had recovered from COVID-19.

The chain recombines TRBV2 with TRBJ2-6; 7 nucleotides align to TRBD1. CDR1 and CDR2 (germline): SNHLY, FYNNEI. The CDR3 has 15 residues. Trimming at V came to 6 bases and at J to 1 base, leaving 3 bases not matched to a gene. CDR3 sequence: CASSEQGSGANVLTF. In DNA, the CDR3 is TGTGCCAGCAGCGAACAGGGGTCTGGGGCCAACGTCCTGACTTTC.

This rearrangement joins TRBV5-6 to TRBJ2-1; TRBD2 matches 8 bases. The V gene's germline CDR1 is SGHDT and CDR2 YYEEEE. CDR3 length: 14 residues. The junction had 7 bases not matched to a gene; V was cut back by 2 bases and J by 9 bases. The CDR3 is CASSFGLAAGEQFF. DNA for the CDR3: TGTGCCAGCAGCTTTGGACTAGCTGCTGGTGAGCAGTTCTTC. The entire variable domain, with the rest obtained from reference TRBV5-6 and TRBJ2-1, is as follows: DAGVTQSPTHLIKTRGQQVTLRCSPKSGHDTVSWYQQALGQGPQFIFQYYEEEERQRGNFPDRFSGHQFPNYSSELNVNALLLGDSALYLCASSFGLAAGEQFFGPGTRLTVL.

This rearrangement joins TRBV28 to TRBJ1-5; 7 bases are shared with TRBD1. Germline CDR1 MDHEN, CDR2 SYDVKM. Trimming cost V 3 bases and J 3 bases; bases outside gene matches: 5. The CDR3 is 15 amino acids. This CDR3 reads CASSLRDSYNQPQHF. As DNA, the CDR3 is TGTGCCAGCAGTTTGAGGGACAGCTACAATCAGCCCCAGCATTTT.

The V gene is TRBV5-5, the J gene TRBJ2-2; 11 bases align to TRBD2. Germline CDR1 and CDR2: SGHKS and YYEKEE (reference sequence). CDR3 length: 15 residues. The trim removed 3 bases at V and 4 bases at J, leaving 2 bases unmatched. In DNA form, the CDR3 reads TGTGCCAGCAGCTCCGGGACTAGCGGCACCGGGGAGCTGTTTTTT. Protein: CASSSGTSGTGELFF.

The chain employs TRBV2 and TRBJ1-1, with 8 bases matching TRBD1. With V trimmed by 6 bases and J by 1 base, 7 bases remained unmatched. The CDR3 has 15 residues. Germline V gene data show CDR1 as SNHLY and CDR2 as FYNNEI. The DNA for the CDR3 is TGTGCCAGCAGGGCGCTGACAGGGGCGAACACTGAAGCTTTCTTT. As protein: CASRALTGANTEAFF.

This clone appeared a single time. CDR3 bases: TGCGCCAGCAGCTTGGGGGCCGACAGGTCCTACAATGAGCAGTTCTTC. Its protein product is CASSLGADRSYNEQFF. This chain joins TRBV5-1 and TRBJ2-1, with a tentative D call TRBD1 (6 bases). Germline CDR1 SGHRS, CDR2 YFSETQ. This CDR3 contains 16 residues. V was trimmed by 0 bases and J by 1 base, leaving 11 bases between them.

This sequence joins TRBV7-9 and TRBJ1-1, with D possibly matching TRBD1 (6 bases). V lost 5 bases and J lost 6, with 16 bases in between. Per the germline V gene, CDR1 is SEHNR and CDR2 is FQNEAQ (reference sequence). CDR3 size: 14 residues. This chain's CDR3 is CASSLGGGGAEAFF. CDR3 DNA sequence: TGTGCCAGCAGCCTCGGCGGGGGGGGCGCTGAAGCTTTCTTT.

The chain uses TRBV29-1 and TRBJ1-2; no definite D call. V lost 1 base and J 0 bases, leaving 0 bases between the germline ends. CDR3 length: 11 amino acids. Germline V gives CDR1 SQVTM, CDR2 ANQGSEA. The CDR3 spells CSVEANYGYTF. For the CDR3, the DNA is TGCAGCGTTGAAGCTAACTATGGCTACACCTTC.

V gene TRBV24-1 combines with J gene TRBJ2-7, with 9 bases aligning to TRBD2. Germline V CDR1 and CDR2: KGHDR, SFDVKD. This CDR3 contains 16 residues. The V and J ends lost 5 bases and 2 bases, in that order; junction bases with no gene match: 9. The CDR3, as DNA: TGTGCCACCAGTGGGACTAGCGACCAGGGGACCTACGAGCAGTACTTC. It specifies CATSGTSDQGTYEQYF.

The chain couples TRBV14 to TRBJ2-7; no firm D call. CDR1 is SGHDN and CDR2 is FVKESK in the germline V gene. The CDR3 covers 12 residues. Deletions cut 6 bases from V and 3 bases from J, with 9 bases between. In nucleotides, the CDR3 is TGTGCCAGCAGAGGACCGGGCTACGAGCAGTACTTC. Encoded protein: CASRGPGYEQYF.

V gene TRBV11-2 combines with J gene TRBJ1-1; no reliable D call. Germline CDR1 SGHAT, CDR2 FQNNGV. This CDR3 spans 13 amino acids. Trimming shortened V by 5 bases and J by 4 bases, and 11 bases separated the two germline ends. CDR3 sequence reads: CASSGGWGTEAFF. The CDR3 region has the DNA TGTGCCAGCAGCGGTGGTTGGGGCACTGAAGCTTTCTTT. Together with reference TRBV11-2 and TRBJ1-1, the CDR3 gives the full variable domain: EAGVAQSPRYKIIEKRQSVAFWCNPISGHATLYWYQQILGQGPKLLIQFQNNGVVDDSQLPKDRFSAERLKGVDSTLKIQPAKLEDSAVYLCASSGGWGTEAFFGQGTRLTVV.

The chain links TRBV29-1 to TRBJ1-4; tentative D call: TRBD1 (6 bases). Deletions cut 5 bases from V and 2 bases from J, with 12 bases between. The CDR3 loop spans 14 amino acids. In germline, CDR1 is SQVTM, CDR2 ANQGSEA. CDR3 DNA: TGCAGCGTTCAGACCCAGGGGACTAATGAAAAACTGTTTTTT. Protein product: CSVQTQGTNEKLFF.

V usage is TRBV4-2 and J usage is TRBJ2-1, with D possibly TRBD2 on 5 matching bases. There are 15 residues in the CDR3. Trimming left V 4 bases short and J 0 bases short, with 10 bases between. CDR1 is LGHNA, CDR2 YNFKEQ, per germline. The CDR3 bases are TGTGCCAGCAGCCGACCGGAGGTCTCCTACAATGAGCAGTTCTTC. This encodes CASSRPEVSYNEQFF.